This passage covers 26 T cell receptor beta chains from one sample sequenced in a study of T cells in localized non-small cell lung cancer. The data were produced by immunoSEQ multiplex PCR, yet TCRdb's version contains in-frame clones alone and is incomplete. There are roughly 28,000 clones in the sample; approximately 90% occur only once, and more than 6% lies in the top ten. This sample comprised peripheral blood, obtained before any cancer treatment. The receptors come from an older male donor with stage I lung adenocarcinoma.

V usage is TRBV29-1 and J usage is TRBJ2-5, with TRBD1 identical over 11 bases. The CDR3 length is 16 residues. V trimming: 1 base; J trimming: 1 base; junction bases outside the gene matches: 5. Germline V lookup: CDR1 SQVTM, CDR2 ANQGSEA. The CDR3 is CSVEGVGQGVQETQYF. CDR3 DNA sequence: TGCAGCGTTGAAGGGGTGGGACAGGGGGTCCAAGAGACCCAGTACTTC.

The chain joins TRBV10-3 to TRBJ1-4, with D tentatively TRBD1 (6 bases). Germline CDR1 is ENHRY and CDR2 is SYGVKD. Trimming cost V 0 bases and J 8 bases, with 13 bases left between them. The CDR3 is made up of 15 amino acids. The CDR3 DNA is TGTGCCATCAGTGAGTCGGGGGGGGCTTCGGAAAAACTGTTTTTT. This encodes CAISESGGASEKLFF.

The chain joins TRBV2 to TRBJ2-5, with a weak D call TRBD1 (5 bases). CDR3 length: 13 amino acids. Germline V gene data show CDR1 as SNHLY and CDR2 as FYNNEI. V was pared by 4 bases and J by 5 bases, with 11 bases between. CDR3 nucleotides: TGTGCCAGCAGTGCCCCAGGGCTGGAGACCCAGTACTTC. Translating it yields CASSAPGLETQYF.

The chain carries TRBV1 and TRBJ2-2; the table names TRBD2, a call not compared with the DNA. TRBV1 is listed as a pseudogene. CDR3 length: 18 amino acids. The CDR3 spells CTSSQRLAGGPNTGELFF. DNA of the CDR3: TGCACCAGCAGCCAGAGACTAGCGGGGGGCCCTAACACCGGGGAGCTGTTTTTT.

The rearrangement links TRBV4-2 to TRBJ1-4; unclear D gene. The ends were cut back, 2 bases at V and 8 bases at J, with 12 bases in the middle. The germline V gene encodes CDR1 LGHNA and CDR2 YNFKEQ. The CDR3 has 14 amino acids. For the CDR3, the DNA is TGTGCCAGCAGCCAACCACAGACCCCGGAAAAACTGTTTTTT. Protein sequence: CASSQPQTPEKLFF.

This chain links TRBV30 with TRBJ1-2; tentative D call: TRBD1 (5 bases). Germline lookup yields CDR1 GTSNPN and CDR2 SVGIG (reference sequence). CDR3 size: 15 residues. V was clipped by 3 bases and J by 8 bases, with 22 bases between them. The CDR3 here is CAWSREYGTMVGYTF. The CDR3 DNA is TGTGCCTGGAGCAGAGAATACGGGACTATGGTGGGCTACACCTTC.

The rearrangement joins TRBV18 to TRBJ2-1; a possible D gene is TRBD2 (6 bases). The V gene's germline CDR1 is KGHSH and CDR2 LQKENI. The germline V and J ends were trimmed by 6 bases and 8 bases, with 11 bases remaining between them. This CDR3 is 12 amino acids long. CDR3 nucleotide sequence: TGTGCCAGCTCTTTTGGGAGGCATGAGCAGTTCTTC. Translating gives CASSFGRHEQFF. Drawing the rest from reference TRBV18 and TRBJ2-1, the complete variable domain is NAGVMQNPRHLVRRRGQEARLRCSPMKGHSHVYWYRQLPEEGLKFMVYLQKENIIDESGMPKERFSAEFPKEGPSILRIQQVVRGDSAAYFCASSFGRHEQFFGPGTRLTVL.

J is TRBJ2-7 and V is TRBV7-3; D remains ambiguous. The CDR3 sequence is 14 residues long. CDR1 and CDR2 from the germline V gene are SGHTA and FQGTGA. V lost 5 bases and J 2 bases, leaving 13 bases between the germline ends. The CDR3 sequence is CASSLYERPYEQYF. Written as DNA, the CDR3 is TGTGCCAGCAGCCTATACGAAAGACCCTACGAGCAGTACTTC. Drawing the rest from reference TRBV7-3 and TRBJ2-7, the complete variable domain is GAGVSQTPSNKVTEKGKYVELRCDPISGHTALYWYRQSLGQGPEFLIYFQGTGAADDSGLPNDRFFAVRPEGSVSTLKIQRTERGDSAVYLCASSLYERPYEQYFGPGTRLTVT.

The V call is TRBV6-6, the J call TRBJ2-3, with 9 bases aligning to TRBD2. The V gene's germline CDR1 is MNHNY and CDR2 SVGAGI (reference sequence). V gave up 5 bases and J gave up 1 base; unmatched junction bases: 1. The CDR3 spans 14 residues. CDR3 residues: CASSVAGGTDTQYF. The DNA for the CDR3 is TGTGCCAGCAGTGTAGCGGGGGGCACAGATACGCAGTATTTT.

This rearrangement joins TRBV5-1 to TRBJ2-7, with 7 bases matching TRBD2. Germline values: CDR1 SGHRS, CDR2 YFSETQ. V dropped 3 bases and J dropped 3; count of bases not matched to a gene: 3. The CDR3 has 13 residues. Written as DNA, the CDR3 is TGCGCCAGCAGCTCCGGGGAGGGCTACGAGCAGTACTTC. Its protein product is CASSSGEGYEQYF.

CDR3 protein: CASSFDRVKGNTIYF. CDR3 nucleotide sequence: TGTGCCAGCAGCTTCGACAGGGTGAAAGGAAACACCATATATTTT. This chain connects TRBV5-5 to TRBJ1-3; TRBD1 matches 7 bases. With V trimmed by 2 bases and J by 4 bases, 6 bases remained unmatched. The CDR3 extends over 15 amino acids. Germline loops: CDR1 SGHKS, CDR2 YYEKEE (reference sequence). Together with reference TRBV5-5 and TRBJ1-3, the CDR3 gives the full variable domain: DAGVTQSPTHLIKTRGQQVTLRCSPISGHKSVSWYQQVLGQGPQFIFQYYEKEERGRGNFPDRFSARQFPNYSSELNVNALLLGDSALYLCASSFDRVKGNTIYFGEGSWLTVV.

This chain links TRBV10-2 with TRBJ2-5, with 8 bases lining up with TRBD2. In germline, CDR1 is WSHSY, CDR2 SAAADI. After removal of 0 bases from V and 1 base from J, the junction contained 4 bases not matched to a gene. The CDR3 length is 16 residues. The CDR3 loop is CASSESQRGFQETQYF. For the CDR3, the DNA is TGCGCCAGCAGTGAGTCCCAGCGGGGGTTCCAAGAGACCCAGTACTTC.

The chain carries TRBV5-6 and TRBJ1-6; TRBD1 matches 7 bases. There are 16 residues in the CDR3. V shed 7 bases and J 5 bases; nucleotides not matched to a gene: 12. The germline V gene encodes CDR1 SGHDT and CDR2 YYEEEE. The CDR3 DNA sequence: TGTGCCAGCGGACAGGACAGGCGACCTAATAATTCACCCCTCCACTTT. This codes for CASGQDRRPNNSPLHF.

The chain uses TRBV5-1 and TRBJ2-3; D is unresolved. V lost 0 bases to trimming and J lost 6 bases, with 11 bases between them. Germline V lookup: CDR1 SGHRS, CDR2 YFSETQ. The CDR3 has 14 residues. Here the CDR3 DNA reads TGCGCCAGCAGCTTGGAACAGCACATTGATACGCAGTATTTT. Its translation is CASSLEQHIDTQYF. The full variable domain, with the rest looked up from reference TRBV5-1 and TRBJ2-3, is KAGVTQTPRYLIKTRGQQVTLSCSPISGHRSVSWYQQTPGQGLQFLFEYFSETQRNKGNFPGRFSGRQFSNSRSEMNVSTLELGDSALYLCASSLEQHIDTQYFGPGTRLTVL.

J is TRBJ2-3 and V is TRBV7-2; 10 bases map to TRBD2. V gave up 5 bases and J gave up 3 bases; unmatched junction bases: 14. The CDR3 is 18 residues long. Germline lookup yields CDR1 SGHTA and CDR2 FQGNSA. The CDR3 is CASSRKWSGGAGTDTQYF. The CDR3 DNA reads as TGTGCCAGCAGCAGGAAATGGAGCGGGGGGGCGGGTACAGATACGCAGTATTTT.

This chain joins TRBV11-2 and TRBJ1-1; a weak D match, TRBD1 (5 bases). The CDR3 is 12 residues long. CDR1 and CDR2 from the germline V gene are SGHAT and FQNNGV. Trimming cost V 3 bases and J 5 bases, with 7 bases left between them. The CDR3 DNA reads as TGTGCCAGCAGCTTCAGGGTTACTGAAGCTTTCTTT. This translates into CASSFRVTEAFF.

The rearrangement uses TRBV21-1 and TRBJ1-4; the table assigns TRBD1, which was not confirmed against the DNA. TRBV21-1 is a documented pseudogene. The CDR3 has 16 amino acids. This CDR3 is CASSLPRDRGSEKLFF. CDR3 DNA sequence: TGTGCCAGCAGCCTCCCGCGCGACAGGGGGTCTGAAAAACTGTTTTTT.

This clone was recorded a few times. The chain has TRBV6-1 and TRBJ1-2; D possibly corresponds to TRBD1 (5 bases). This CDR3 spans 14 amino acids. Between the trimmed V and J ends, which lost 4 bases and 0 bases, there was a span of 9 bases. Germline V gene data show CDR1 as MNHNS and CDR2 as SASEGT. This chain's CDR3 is CASSVGPANYGYTF. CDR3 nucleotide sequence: TGTGCCAGCAGTGTGGGACCAGCTAACTATGGCTACACCTTC.

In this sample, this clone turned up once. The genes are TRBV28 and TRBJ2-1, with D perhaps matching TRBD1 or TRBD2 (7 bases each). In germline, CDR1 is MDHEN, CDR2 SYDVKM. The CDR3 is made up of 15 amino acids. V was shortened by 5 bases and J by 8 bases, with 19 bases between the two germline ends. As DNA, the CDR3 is TGTGCCAGCAGTCCCGCCGCCTCAGGGGGGGATGAGCAGTTCTTC. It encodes CASSPAASGGDEQFF.

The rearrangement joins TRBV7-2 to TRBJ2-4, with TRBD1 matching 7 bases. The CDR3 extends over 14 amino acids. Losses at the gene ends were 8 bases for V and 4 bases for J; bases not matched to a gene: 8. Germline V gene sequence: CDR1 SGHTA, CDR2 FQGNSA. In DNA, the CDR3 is TGTGCCAGCGCACTTCCGGGACAGAAAAACATTCAGTACTTC. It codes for CASALPGQKNIQYF.

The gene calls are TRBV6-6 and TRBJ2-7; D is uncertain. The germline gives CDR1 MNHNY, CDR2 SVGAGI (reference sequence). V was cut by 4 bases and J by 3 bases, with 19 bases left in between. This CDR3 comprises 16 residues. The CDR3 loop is CASSSGLAELIYEQYF. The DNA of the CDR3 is TGTGCCAGCAGTTCAGGTCTGGCAGAACTGATCTACGAGCAGTACTTC.

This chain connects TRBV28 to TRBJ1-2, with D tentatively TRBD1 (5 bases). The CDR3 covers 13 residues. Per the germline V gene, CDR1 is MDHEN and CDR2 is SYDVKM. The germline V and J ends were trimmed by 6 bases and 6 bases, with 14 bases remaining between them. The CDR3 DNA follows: TGTGCCAGCAGGTCGTCCGGGGGACATGGCTACACCTTC. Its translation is CASRSSGGHGYTF.

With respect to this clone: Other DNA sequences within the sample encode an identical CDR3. The CDR3 nucleotides are TGTGCCAGCAGTGGGACAGGGTTGTTCCAAGAGACCCAGTACTTC. Translating gives CASSGTGLFQETQYF. The V and J genes are TRBV6-5 and TRBJ2-5, with 9 bases that match TRBD1. V dropped 5 bases and J dropped 1; count of bases not matched to a gene: 5. The CDR3 is made up of 15 amino acids. CDR1 MNHEY and CDR2 SVGAGI come from the germline V gene.

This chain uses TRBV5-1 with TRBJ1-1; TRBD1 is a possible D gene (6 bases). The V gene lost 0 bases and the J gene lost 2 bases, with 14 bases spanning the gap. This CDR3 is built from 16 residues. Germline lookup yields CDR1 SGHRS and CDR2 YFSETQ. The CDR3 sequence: CASSLARDTVNTEAFF. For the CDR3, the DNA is TGCGCCAGCAGCTTGGCGCGGGACACTGTTAACACTGAAGCTTTCTTT.

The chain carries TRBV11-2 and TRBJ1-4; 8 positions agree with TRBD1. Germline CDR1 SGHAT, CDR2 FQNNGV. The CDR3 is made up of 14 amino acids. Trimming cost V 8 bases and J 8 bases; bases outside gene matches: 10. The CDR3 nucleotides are TGTGCCAGCGCCCCCGGGACAGGATACGAAAAACTGTTTTTT. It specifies CASAPGTGYEKLFF.

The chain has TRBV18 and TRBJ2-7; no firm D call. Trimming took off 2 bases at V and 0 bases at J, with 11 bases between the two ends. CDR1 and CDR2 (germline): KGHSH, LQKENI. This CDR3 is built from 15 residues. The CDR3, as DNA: TGTGCCAGCTCACCAGCAAGGGCTTCCTCCTACGAGCAGTACTTC. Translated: CASSPARASSYEQYF. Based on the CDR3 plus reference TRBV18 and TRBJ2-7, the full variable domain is NAGVMQNPRHLVRRRGQEARLRCSPMKGHSHVYWYRQLPEEGLKFMVYLQKENIIDESGMPKERFSAEFPKEGPSILRIQQVVRGDSAAYFCASSPARASSYEQYFGPGTRLTVT.